Each of the 13 T cell receptor beta chains below was sequenced from the same sample in a study of blood T cell repertoires in COVID-19. Only in-frame clones appear in the TCRdb table, and some are missing; sequencing was by immunoSEQ multiplex PCR. The sample lists over 250,000 clones, roughly 91% occurring once. Material: PBMCs or T cells enriched from blood (not recorded which). These receptors were taken from a middle-aged man who had recovered from COVID-19.

This rearrangement joins TRBV7-2 to TRBJ1-3, with 10 bases that match TRBD1. Germline loops: CDR1 SGHTA, CDR2 FQGNSA. J lost 0 bases, V lost 5 bases, and 4 bases had no gene match. This CDR3 spans 16 amino acids. CDR3 amino acids: CASSHRQGASGNTIYF. The CDR3 DNA is TGTGCCAGCAGCCATCGACAGGGGGCCTCTGGAAACACCATATATTTT. Based on the CDR3 plus reference TRBV7-2 and TRBJ1-3, the full variable domain is GAGVSQSPSNKVTEKGKDVELRCDPISGHTALYWYRQSLGQGLEFLIYFQGNSAPDKSGLPSDRFSAERTGGSVSTLTIQRTQQEDSAVYLCASSHRQGASGNTIYFGEGSWLTVV.

The chain is built from TRBV19 and TRBJ2-7; D gene ambiguous. Germline CDR1 LNHDA, CDR2 SQIVND (reference sequence). The CDR3 spans 12 residues. The V end lost 3 bases, the J end lost 7 bases, and 10 bases lay between the germline ends. CDR3 in amino acids: CASSIGETEQYF. In nucleotides, the CDR3 is TGTGCCAGTAGTATTGGAGAGACTGAGCAGTACTTC.

A single count supports this clone. This chain links TRBV19 with TRBJ2-1, with 8 bases matching TRBD2. The ends lost 6 bases at V and 5 bases at J; junction bases unmatched: 12. This CDR3 contains 16 residues. CDR1 and CDR2 from the germline V gene are LNHDA and SQIVND (reference sequence). The CDR3 nucleotides are TGTGCCAGTAGCACTCAAGCGGGAGCGGGAAACAATGAGCAGTTCTTC. Translation gives CASSTQAGAGNNEQFF. The full variable domain, with the rest looked up from reference TRBV19 and TRBJ2-1, is DGGITQSPKYLFRKEGQNVTLSCEQNLNHDAMYWYRQDPGQGLRLIYYSQIVNDFQKGDIAEGYSVSREKKESFPLTVTSAQKNPTAFYLCASSTQAGAGNNEQFFGPGTRLTVL.

The chain recombines TRBV27 with TRBJ1-1; no reliable D call. Per the germline V gene, CDR1 is MNHEY and CDR2 is SMNVEV (reference sequence). V lost 2 bases and J lost 1, with 5 bases in between. The CDR3 consists of 13 residues. CDR3 sequence reads: CASSLAGNTEAFF. For the CDR3, the DNA is TGTGCCAGCAGTTTAGCAGGGAACACTGAAGCTTTCTTT.

The rearrangement joins TRBV3-1 (or the pseudogene TRBV3-2) to TRBJ1-4, with D possibly matching TRBD1 (5 bases). CDR3 length: 15 residues. Germline values: CDR1 LGHDT, CDR2 YNNKEL (reference sequence). Trimming pared 4 bases from V and 7 bases from J, leaving 16 bases between. CDR3 in amino acids: CASSPDGGVGEKLFF. CDR3 nucleotides: TGTGCCAGCAGCCCGGACGGGGGGGTTGGTGAAAAACTGTTTTTT.

This clone came up once. This sequence joins TRBV21-1 and TRBJ2-3; TRBD2, as called in the table, went unchecked against the DNA. TRBV21-1 represents a pseudogene. The CDR3 covers 19 residues. CDR3 loop: CASSKGGLAGGVFTDTQYF. The CDR3, as DNA: TGTGCCAGCAGCAAAGGCGGACTAGCGGGAGGGGTTTTCACAGATACGCAGTATTTT.

This clone has only a few counts. V is TRBV7-7 and J is TRBJ1-6, with D unclear. The CDR3 extends over 13 amino acids. V shed 5 bases and J shed 7 bases, with 9 bases lying between them. Germline lookup yields CDR1 SSHAT and CDR2 FNYEAQ (reference sequence). CDR3 nucleotide sequence: TGTGCCAGCAGCCCGGGGATCAATTCACCCCTCCACTTT. It is translated as CASSPGINSPLHF.

This clone has just one count. The same CDR3 is also encoded by other DNA sequences in this sample. This rearrangement joins TRBV5-6 to TRBJ2-4; 10 bases line up with TRBD1. Germline V CDR1 and CDR2: SGHDT, YYEEEE. V shed 4 bases and J 4 bases; nucleotides not matched to a gene: 5. The CDR3 has 15 amino acids. Here the CDR3 DNA reads TGTGCCAGCAGCCCGCCGGGACAGGGGAAAAACATTCAGTACTTC. Residues: CASSPPGQGKNIQYF.

The chain joins TRBV18 to TRBJ1-4, with 7 bases aligning to TRBD1. The CDR3 totals 13 residues. V shed 8 bases and J 6 bases; nucleotides not matched to a gene: 6. Germline values: CDR1 KGHSH, CDR2 LQKENI. For the CDR3, the DNA is TGTGCCAGCCGGAGGGGGCGAGATGAAAAACTGTTTTTT. Protein sequence: CASRRGRDEKLFF.

V usage is TRBV18 and J usage is TRBJ2-1; 9 nucleotides line up with TRBD1. Trimming took 3 bases from V and 3 from J; bases not matched to a gene: 3. The CDR3 loop spans 15 amino acids. Germline CDR1 KGHSH, CDR2 LQKENI. CDR3: CASSPDRGIYNEQFF. CDR3 nucleotides: TGTGCCAGCTCACCCGACAGGGGGATCTACAATGAGCAGTTCTTC.

V usage is TRBV15 and J usage is TRBJ2-3, with 10 positions matching TRBD1. Looked up from germline, CDR1 is LNHNV and CDR2 is YYDKDF (reference sequence). CDR3 length equals 14 residues. After removal of 3 bases from V and 8 bases from J, the junction contained 5 bases not matched to a gene. The CDR3 nucleotides read TGTGCCACCAGCAGGGACAGGGGGTTGGGTACGCAGTATTTT. Translation: CATSRDRGLGTQYF.

Only one count was recorded for this clone. The V call is TRBV5-1, the J call TRBJ1-1; D uncertain. This CDR3 is built from 14 residues. Trimming shortened V by 0 bases and J by 7 bases, and 13 bases separated the two germline ends. Germline V gene sequence: CDR1 SGHRS, CDR2 YFSETQ. CDR3 DNA sequence: TGCGCCAGCAGCTTGGGCTTTGGAGGGAGTGAAGCTTTCTTT. It specifies CASSLGFGGSEAFF.

This clone was seen only once. The chain has TRBV4-3 and TRBJ2-7; D is undetermined. This CDR3 is 13 amino acids long. V shed 1 base and J shed 0 bases, with 4 bases lying between them. The germline V gene encodes CDR1 LGHNA and CDR2 YSLEER. The CDR3 loop is CASSQGHSYEQYF. In DNA form, the CDR3 reads TGCGCCAGCAGCCAAGGACACTCCTACGAGCAGTACTTC.